A single sample is the source of the 21 T cell receptor beta chains below, sequenced in a study of blood T cell repertoires in COVID-19. Libraries were prepared by immunoSEQ multiplex PCR; TCRdb keeps only in-frame clonotypes and omits some of them. The repertoire has 30,000 to 40,000 clones, roughly 90% of them found once; the top ten carry 1.5% to 2%. Material: peripheral blood. Receptors originate from a man aged 50 to 59 with active or convalescent COVID-19.

This chain connects TRBV5-4 to TRBJ2-3; 10 nucleotides line up with TRBD2. Germline V CDR1 and CDR2: SGHNT, YYREEE (reference sequence). Trimming cost V 3 bases and J 0 bases; bases outside gene matches: 10. The CDR3 is 18 amino acids. CDR3 in amino acids: CASSSIGLAALSTDTQYF. In DNA, the CDR3 is TGTGCCAGCAGCTCGATTGGACTAGCGGCCTTAAGCACAGATACGCAGTATTTT.

The J gene is TRBJ1-2, the V gene TRBV6-5, with 7 bases that match TRBD1. The CDR3 extends over 15 amino acids. Trimming cost V 2 bases and J 4 bases; bases outside gene matches: 7. The germline gives CDR1 MNHEY, CDR2 SVGAGI. The CDR3 DNA reads as TGTGCCAGCAGTTACGAGGCAGGGGGTGGCTATGGCTACACCTTC. This codes for CASSYEAGGGYGYTF.

The chain recombines TRBV6-2 or TRBV6-3 with TRBJ1-2; the match to TRBD1 covers 7 bases. J gave up 4 bases and V 2 bases, and 10 bases lay outside the gene matches. This CDR3 is 16 amino acids long. Germline CDR1 is MNHEY and CDR2 is SVGEGT. The CDR3 reads CASSYELTGHLYGYTF. CDR3 coding DNA: TGTGCCAGCAGTTACGAGTTGACAGGGCATCTCTATGGCTACACCTTC.

This clone appeared a single time. J is TRBJ2-6 and V is TRBV6-2 or TRBV6-3; D call uncertain. The germline CDR1 and CDR2 sequences are MNHEY and SVGEGT. The V end was cut by 0 bases, the J end by 0 bases, with 9 bases between. CDR3 size: 17 residues. CDR3 bases: TGTGCCAGCAGTTACTCGGAGAACTACTCTGGGGCCAACGTCCTGACTTTC. Encoded protein: CASSYSENYSGANVLTF.

The V gene is TRBV28, the J gene TRBJ2-7, with 10 nucleotides matching TRBD1. This CDR3 contains 13 residues. V lost 4 bases, J lost 5 bases, and 2 bases stayed unmatched. In germline, CDR1 is MDHEN, CDR2 SYDVKM. The CDR3 loop is CASSWTGGNEQYF. CDR3 sequence (DNA): TGTGCCAGCAGTTGGACAGGGGGGAACGAGCAGTACTTC.

The V gene is TRBV7-9, the J gene TRBJ2-1, with TRBD2 matching 9 bases. There are 15 residues in the CDR3. The germline gives CDR1 SEHNR, CDR2 FQNEAQ (reference sequence). Trimming removed 8 bases from V and 7 bases from J; junction bases left unmatched: 12. The CDR3 spells CASPRSSGRYNEQFF. The CDR3 DNA follows: TGTGCCAGCCCCAGAAGTAGCGGGAGATATAATGAGCAGTTCTTC.

The chain couples TRBV19 to TRBJ2-5, with 13 bases lining up with TRBD2. The V and J ends lost 6 bases and 5 bases, in that order; junction bases with no gene match: 6. The CDR3 totals 15 residues. CDR1 LNHDA and CDR2 SQIVND come from the germline V gene (reference sequence). CDR3 sequence: CASRPGLAGWETQYF. In DNA form, the CDR3 reads TGTGCCAGTAGGCCGGGACTAGCGGGATGGGAGACCCAGTACTTC.

The chain recombines TRBV2 with TRBJ2-1; 7 bases are a match to TRBD2. The CDR3 has 16 residues. CDR1 and CDR2 (germline): SNHLY, FYNNEI. The ends lost 5 bases at V and 3 bases at J; junction bases unmatched: 10. CDR3 nucleotide sequence: TGTGCCAGCAGTCCCTTTAAGGGCGGGGGCTACAATGAGCAGTTCTTC. This translates into CASSPFKGGGYNEQFF.

This clone was observed a few times. V and J are TRBV30 and TRBJ1-1, with D tentatively TRBD1 (6 bases). Looked up from germline, CDR1 is GTSNPN and CDR2 is SVGIG (reference sequence). The CDR3 totals 11 residues. Trimming stripped 3 bases from V and 8 bases from J, with 10 bases between. CDR3 amino acids: CAWRRTAEAFF. The CDR3 DNA reads as TGTGCCTGGAGGCGGACAGCCGAAGCTTTCTTT.

The chain uses TRBV14 and TRBJ2-5; 8 bases match TRBD1. Germline lookup yields CDR1 SGHDN and CDR2 FVKESK. V dropped 2 bases and J dropped 7; count of bases not matched to a gene: 6. The CDR3 covers 14 residues. Here the CDR3 DNA reads TGTGCCAGCAGCCAACCCGACAGGGGAGGGACCCAGTACTTC. The encoded protein is CASSQPDRGGTQYF.

The chain uses TRBV7-2 and TRBJ2-3, with 8 nucleotides matching TRBD2. The CDR3 length is 12 residues. V was pared by 9 bases and J by 3 bases, with 2 bases of the junction left unmatched. Germline V CDR1 and CDR2: SGHTA, FQGNSA. The CDR3 coding sequence is TGTGCCAGTAAGCGGGGGACAGATACGCAGTATTTT. Translated: CASKRGTDTQYF.

This clone has more than one count but fewer than ten. This sequence joins TRBV4-2 and TRBJ1-4; a weak D match, TRBD1 (5 bases). The CDR3 runs 15 residues. Trimming shortened V by 0 bases and J by 7 bases, and 12 bases separated the two germline ends. CDR1 and CDR2 (germline): LGHNA, YNFKEQ. CDR3 residues: CASSQEGRGIEKLFF. The DNA of the CDR3 is TGTGCCAGCAGCCAAGAGGGTAGGGGTATTGAAAAACTGTTTTTT.

This chain links TRBV5-1 with TRBJ1-3; D remains unclear. Looked up from germline, CDR1 is SGHRS and CDR2 is YFSETQ. Between the trimmed V and J ends, which lost 5 bases and 0 bases, there was a span of 9 bases. This CDR3 is 14 amino acids long. The CDR3 DNA is TGCGCCAGCAGTCAGACTTTCTCTGGAAACACCATATATTTT. Translated: CASSQTFSGNTIYF.

The rearrangement joins TRBV6-5 to TRBJ2-7, with D possibly matching TRBD1 (5 bases). The CDR3 has 15 amino acids. V dropped 6 bases and J dropped 4 bases, with 19 bases sitting between them. CDR1 is MNHEY, CDR2 SVGAGI, per germline. CDR3 residues: CASRPATSDRYEQYF. The CDR3 coding sequence is TGTGCCAGCAGGCCCGCAACATCAGACAGATACGAGCAGTACTTC.

The rearrangement joins TRBV9 to TRBJ2-2; D gene unclear. There are 16 residues in the CDR3. CDR1 and CDR2 (germline): SGDLS, YYNGEE. V lost 0 bases and J 6 bases, leaving 15 bases between the germline ends. CDR3 protein: CASSVAGNSLPGELFF. In DNA form, the CDR3 reads TGTGCCAGCAGCGTAGCCGGTAATAGCCTCCCCGGGGAGCTGTTTTTT. Full variable domain (missing parts from reference TRBV9 and TRBJ2-2): DSGVTQTPKHLITATGQRVTLRCSPRSGDLSVYWYQQSLDQGLQFLIQYYNGEERAKGNILERFSAQQFPDLHSELNLSSLELGDSALYFCASSVAGNSLPGELFFGEGSRLTVL.

The CDR3 spells CASSPTGGVGSTNEKLFF. In DNA, the CDR3 is TGTGCCAGCAGCCCGACAGGGGGCGTAGGGTCGACTAATGAAAAACTGTTTTTT. The V and J genes are TRBV2 and TRBJ1-4; 10 bases line up with TRBD1. V lost 6 bases to trimming and J lost 2 bases; unmatched junction nucleotides: 12. The CDR3 sequence is 18 residues long. Germline CDR1 reads SNHLY; CDR2 reads FYNNEI.

This clone was found once. This chain uses TRBV7-2 with TRBJ1-4; the match to TRBD1 covers 8 bases. V gave up 5 bases and J gave up 4 bases; unmatched junction bases: 3. The germline CDR1 and CDR2 sequences are SGHTA and FQGNSA. The CDR3 is made up of 14 amino acids. In DNA, the CDR3 is TGTGCCAGCAGCCGGACAGGGATTAATGAAAAACTGTTTTTT. This encodes CASSRTGINEKLFF. Supplemented by reference TRBV7-2 and TRBJ1-4, the full variable domain reads GAGVSQSPSNKVTEKGKDVELRCDPISGHTALYWYRQSLGQGLEFLIYFQGNSAPDKSGLPSDRFSAERTGGSVSTLTIQRTQQEDSAVYLCASSRTGINEKLFFGSGTQLSVL.

The chain has TRBV10-2 and TRBJ2-3, with 12 bases that match TRBD1. Germline assignment: CDR1 WSHSY and CDR2 SAAADI. The CDR3 has 13 residues. The ends lost 7 bases at V and 7 bases at J; junction bases unmatched: 3. CDR3 nucleotides: TGCGCCAGCAAGGGACAGGGGGCTTATACGCAGTATTTT. The encoded protein is CASKGQGAYTQYF.

This clone has only one observation. The chain recombines TRBV7-2 with TRBJ2-1; tentative D call: TRBD2 (5 bases). Germline V gives CDR1 SGHTA, CDR2 FQGNSA. Trimming shortened V by 2 bases and J by 6 bases, and 17 bases separated the two germline ends. The CDR3 length is 16 residues. As DNA, the CDR3 is TGTGCCAGCAGCTTAAGGCTTGTACTAGGTGTCAATGAGCAGTTCTTC. This translates into CASSLRLVLGVNEQFF.

This chain uses TRBV4-1 with TRBJ2-7; 8 bases are a match to TRBD1. The junction had 20 bases not matched to a gene; V was cut back by 6 bases and J by 7 bases. The CDR3 extends over 17 amino acids. Germline CDR1 and CDR2: MGHRA and YSYEKL. This chain's CDR3 is CASSGSSPGGRVAEQYF. The CDR3 bases are TGCGCCAGCAGTGGAAGCAGTCCAGGGGGCAGGGTTGCTGAGCAGTACTTC.

The chain has TRBV7-6 and TRBJ2-2; 14 nucleotides match TRBD2. J was trimmed by 6 bases and V by 5 bases; bases with no gene match: 2. Germline assignment: CDR1 SGHVS and CDR2 FNYEAQ. This CDR3 is built from 15 residues. The CDR3 protein is CASSVGLAGAGELFF. The CDR3 bases are TGTGCCAGCAGCGTGGGACTAGCGGGAGCCGGGGAGCTGTTTTTT.